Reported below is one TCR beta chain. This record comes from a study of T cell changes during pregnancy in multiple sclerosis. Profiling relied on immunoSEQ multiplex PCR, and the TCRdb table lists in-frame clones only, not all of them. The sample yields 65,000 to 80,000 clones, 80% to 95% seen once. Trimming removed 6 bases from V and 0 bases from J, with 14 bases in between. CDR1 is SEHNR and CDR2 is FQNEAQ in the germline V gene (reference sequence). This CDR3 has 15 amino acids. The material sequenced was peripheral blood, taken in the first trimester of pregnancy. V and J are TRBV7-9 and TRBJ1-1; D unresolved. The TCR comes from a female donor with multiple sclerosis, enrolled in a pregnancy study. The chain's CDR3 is CASSQTRALNTEAFF. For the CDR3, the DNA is TGTGCCAGCAGTCAAACTAGGGCCTTGAACACTGAAGCTTTCTTT.